This TCR beta chain is from a study of blood T cell repertoires in COVID-19. On the study more broadly: The study drew acute and convalescent COVID-19 samples from the United States, Italy and Spain.

This CDR3 region has 14 residues. V trimming: 3 bases; J trimming: 3 bases; junction bases outside the gene matches: 3. Germline-derived CDR1 and CDR2 are SGHNT and YYREEE (reference sequence). Authors' processing steps: Amplification of reference gene primers provided the estimated nucleated cell counts. Here immunoSEQ multiplex PCR was the method, and the copy in TCRdb shows in-frame clones only, minus some. The DNA gave D and trimming, while V, J and clone size come from that table. This table holds about 240,000 clones, approximately 83% found once. The sequenced sample consisted of peripheral blood. This TCR came from a man aged 30 to 39 who had recovered from COVID-19. The rearrangement joins TRBV5-4 to TRBJ1-2; 9 positions agree with TRBD1. CDR3 amino acids: CASSWGQGHYGYTF. In nucleotides, the CDR3 is TGTGCCAGCAGCTGGGGACAGGGCCACTATGGCTACACCTTC.